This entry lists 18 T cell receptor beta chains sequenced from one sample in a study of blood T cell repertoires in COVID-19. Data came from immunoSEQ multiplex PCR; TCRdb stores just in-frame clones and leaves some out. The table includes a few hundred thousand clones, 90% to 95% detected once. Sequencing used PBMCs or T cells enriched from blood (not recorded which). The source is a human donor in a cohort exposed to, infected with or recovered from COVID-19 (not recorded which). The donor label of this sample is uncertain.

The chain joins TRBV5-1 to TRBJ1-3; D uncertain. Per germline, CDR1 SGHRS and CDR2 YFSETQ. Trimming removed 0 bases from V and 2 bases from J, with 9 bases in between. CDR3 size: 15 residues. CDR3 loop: CASSLDGVTGNTIYF. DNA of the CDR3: TGCGCCAGCAGCTTGGACGGGGTAACTGGAAACACCATATATTTT.

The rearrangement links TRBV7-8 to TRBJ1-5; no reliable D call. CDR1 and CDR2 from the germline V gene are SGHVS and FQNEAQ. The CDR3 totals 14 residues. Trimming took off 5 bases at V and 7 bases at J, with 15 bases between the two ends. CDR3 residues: CASSPREYHQPQHF. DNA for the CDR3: TGTGCCAGCAGCCCAAGGGAGTACCACCAGCCCCAGCATTTT.

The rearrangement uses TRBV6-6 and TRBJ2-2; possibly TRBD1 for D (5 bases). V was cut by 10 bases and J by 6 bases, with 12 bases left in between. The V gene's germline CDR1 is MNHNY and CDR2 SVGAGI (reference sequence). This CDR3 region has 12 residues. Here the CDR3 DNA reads TGTGCCACTTGGGGCCAGGCCGGGGAGCTGTTTTTT. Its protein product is CATWGQAGELFF.

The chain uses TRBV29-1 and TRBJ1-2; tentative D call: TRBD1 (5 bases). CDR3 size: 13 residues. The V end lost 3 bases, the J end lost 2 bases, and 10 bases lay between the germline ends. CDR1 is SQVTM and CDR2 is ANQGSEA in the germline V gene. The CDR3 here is CSVDGPGNYGYTF. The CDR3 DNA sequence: TGCAGCGTTGACGGGCCAGGGAACTATGGCTACACCTTC. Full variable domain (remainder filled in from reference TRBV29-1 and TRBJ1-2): SAVISQKPSRDICQRGTSLTIQCQVDSQVTMMFWYRQQPGQSLTLIATANQGSEATYESGFVIDKFPISRPNLTFSTLTVSNMSPEDSSIYLCSVDGPGNYGYTFGSGTRLTVV.

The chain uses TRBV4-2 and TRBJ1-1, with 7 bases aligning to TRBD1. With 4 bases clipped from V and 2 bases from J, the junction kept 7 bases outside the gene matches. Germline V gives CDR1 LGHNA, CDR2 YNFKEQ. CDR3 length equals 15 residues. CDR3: CASSLGQETNTEAFF. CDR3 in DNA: TGTGCCAGCAGCCTCGGACAGGAGACTAACACTGAAGCTTTCTTT.

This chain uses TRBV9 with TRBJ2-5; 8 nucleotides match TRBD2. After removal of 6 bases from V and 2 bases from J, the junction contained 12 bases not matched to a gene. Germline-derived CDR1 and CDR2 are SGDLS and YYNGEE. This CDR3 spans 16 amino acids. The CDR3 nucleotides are TGTGCCAGCAACGCGGGGGGCTTTTGGGCACAAGAGACCCAGTACTTC. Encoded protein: CASNAGGFWAQETQYF. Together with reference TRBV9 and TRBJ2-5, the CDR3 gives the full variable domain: DSGVTQTPKHLITATGQRVTLRCSPRSGDLSVYWYQQSLDQGLQFLIQYYNGEERAKGNILERFSAQQFPDLHSELNLSSLELGDSALYFCASNAGGFWAQETQYFGPGTRLLVL.

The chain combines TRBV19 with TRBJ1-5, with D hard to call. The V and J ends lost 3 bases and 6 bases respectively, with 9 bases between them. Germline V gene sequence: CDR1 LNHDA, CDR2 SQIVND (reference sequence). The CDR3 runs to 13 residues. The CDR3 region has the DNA TGTGCCAGTAGTATTAGGTGGAGTCAGCCCCAGCATTTT. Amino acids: CASSIRWSQPQHF.

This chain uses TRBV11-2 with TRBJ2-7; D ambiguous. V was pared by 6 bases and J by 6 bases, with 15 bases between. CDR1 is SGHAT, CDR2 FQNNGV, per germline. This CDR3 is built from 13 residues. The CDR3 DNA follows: TGTGCCAGCAGGCCAGACACCCCCCCCGAGCAGTACTTC. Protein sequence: CASRPDTPPEQYF.

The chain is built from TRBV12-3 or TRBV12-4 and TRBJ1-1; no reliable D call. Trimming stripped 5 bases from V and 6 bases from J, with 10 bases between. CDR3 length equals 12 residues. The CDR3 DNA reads TGTGCCAGCAGTCCCCGTGTATCTGAAGCTTTCTTT. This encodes CASSPRVSEAFF.

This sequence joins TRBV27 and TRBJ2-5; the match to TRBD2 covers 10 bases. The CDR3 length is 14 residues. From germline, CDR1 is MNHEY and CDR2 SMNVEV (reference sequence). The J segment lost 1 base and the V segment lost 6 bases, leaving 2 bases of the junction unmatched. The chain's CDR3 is CASRLAGSQETQYF. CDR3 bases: TGTGCCAGCAGACTAGCGGGAAGCCAAGAGACCCAGTACTTC.

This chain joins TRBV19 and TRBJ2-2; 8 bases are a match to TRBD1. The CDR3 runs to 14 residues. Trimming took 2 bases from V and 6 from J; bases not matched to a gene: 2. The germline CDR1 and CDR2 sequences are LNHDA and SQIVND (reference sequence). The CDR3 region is CASSIKQGAGELFF. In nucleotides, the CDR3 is TGTGCCAGTAGTATAAAACAGGGGGCCGGGGAGCTGTTTTTT.

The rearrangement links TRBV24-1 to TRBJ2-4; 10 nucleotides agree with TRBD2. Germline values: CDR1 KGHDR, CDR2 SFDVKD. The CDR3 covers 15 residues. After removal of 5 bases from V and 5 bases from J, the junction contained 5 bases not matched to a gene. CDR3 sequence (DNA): TGTGCCACCAGTGCCAAAGGACTAGCGGAAAACATTCAGTACTTC. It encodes CATSAKGLAENIQYF.

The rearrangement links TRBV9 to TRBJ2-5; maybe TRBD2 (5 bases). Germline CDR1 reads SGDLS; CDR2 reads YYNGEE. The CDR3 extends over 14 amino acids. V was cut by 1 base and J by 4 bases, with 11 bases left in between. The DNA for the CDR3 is TGTGCCAGCAGCGTATCCGGGGTGAGAGAGACCCAGTACTTC. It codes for CASSVSGVRETQYF.

The CDR3 loop reads CSVRGMAETQYF. The CDR3 DNA follows: TGCAGCGTGAGAGGTATGGCGGAGACCCAGTACTTC. This chain links TRBV29-1 with TRBJ2-5; D gene unclear. Germline V gene data show CDR1 as SQVTM and CDR2 as ANQGSEA. This CDR3 has 12 amino acids. V was clipped by 6 bases and J by 5 bases, with 13 bases between them.

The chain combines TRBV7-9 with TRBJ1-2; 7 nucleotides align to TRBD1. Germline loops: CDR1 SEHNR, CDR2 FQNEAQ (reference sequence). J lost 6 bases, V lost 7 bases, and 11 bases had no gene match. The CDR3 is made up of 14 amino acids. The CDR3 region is CASTYSDRDHGYTF. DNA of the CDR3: TGTGCCAGCACCTATTCCGACAGGGACCATGGCTACACCTTC.

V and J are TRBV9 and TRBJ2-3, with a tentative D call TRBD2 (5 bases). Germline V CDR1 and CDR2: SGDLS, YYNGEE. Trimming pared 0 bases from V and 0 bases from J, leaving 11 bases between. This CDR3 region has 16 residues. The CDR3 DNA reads TGTGCCAGCAGCGTAGGTGCGGGCGCTAGCACAGATACGCAGTATTTT. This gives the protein CASSVGAGASTDTQYF.

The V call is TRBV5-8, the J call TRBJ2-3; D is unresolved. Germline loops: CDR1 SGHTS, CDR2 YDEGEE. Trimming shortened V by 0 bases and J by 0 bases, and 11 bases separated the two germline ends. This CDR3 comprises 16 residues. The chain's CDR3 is CASSLVEWASTDTQYF. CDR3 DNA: TGTGCCAGCAGCTTGGTTGAATGGGCTAGCACAGATACGCAGTATTTT.

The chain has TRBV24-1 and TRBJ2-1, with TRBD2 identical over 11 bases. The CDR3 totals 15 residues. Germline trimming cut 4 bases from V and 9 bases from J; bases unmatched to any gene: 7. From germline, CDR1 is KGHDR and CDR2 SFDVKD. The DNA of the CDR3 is TGTGCCACCAGTGACCTTAGCGGGGGGGGAAGTGAGCAGTTCTTC. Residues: CATSDLSGGGSEQFF.